This T cell receptor (beta chain) was sequenced during a study of cytomegalovirus exposure and HLA in healthy donors (dated by TCRdb to the late 2010s). In terms of the full investigation: An earlier analysis of a few hundred of the donors reported approximately 260 Gb of sequence data and around 110 million unique TCR beta sequences obtained from approximately 180 million T cells. Approximately 300 gigabases of sequencing data and roughly 81 million unique TCR sequences made up an early release that covered approximately 650 HLA-typed donors. Of the 300 to 500 genotyped donors, 65% to 90% were placed in the genetic ancestry cluster associated with self-reported Caucasian donors. The study aimed to test whether cataloging public T cell receptors could reveal signatures of past pathogen exposure. Using immunosequencing, the study profiled T cell repertoires from roughly 650 subjects and related those repertoires to cytomegalovirus serostatus. Besides the first cohort of 500 to 700 subjects, a separate validation cohort made up of 120 different subjects was used. High-throughput TCR immunosequencing, statistical association of individual TCRs with disease status, and machine learning were combined to predict cytomegalovirus infection status. A later analysis re-examined previously published TCR beta repertoires from several hundred donors and added high-resolution HLA genotyping to investigate patterns of TCR occurrence. In the later analysis, no new phenotypic data were used to find candidate immune exposures; instead, reliance was placed on TCR beta sequences and their occurrence across donors. An earlier analysis of 587 of the donors applied high-throughput TCR beta sequencing to assess whether each TCR beta V gene segment acted as functional or pseudogenic. Alongside the repertoire data, information on donor age, sex, ethnicity and CMV serostatus was compiled. Genome-wide SNP genotypes for about three fifths of the roughly 670 donors were used in a later genetic analysis, which treated that subset as a discovery cohort. All discovery cohort repertoires had been generated using a single sequencing platform. HLA typing included class I and class II loci at four-digit resolution. The number of typed donors differed by locus: roughly 629-640 for A, B, C, DRB1 and DQB1; approximately 540 for DQA1; approximately 600 for DPA1; and 400 to 480 for DPB1. Because of strong linkage in the cohort, roughly five DR-DQ haplotypes were treated as single units for association and clustering. Among about 360 genotyped donors of the cohort, an average of 235,054 unique TCR beta nucleotide sequences were sequenced per donor, roughly 20% of them non-productive.

The cohort was made up of about 670 healthy bone marrow donors. At the time of sampling, every cohort member was nominally healthy, though immune exposures that went unrecorded were likely present. The donor tested CMV seronegative and was one of the 352 seronegative cohort members. Each donor provided a peripheral blood sample, and peripheral blood mononuclear cells were used for TCR beta sequencing. The Qiagen DNeasy Blood Extraction Kit was used to extract genomic DNA from the blood cell samples. In the case of this clone: It has no known antigen specificity. No quality values exist for individual bases; no much larger clone is one base distant.

Overall results and qualifications from the work: A later genetic analysis associated a missense DCLRE1C variant with V-gene and J-gene trimming of TCR beta chains, and an independent cohort replicated the association. Immune exposure information for the cohort was limited to CMV serostatus. Most TCR sequences were seen in very few donors, while some public TCRs were found in many individuals. A further reported finding was that TCR beta sequences accurately predicted the HLA-A and HLA-B alleles for most subjects in the first cohort. According to a later analysis, most CMV-associated TCR beta chains appeared to be HLA-restricted, and the HLA associations seemed to be driven largely by CMV exposure. Roughly uniform sequencing depth across donors was assumed in presence/absence analyses, although this assumption may not hold. Some IMGT-functional V segments, including TRBV6-2 and TRBV6-3, could not be distinguished by the 87-base-pair reads and were therefore excluded. In an earlier analysis of approximately 600 of the donors, most TCR beta V segments were observed in productive rearrangements about 87% or about 30% of the time, broadly matching IMGT annotations. Linkage disequilibrium might explain the correlated functional status among segregating V segments, but an unknown experimental factor could not be ruled out. Because some donors lacked HLA typing at each locus, the association tests relied only on the typed subset. The earlier analysis of approximately 540 of the donors excluded roughly 16 rarely observed V segments, including chromosome 9 orphons, because counts were too low. In the study, approximately 160 TCR beta chains were listed as associated with cytomegalovirus. According to a later genetic analysis, donors in an Asian-associated ancestry cluster had fewer N-insertions in productive TCRs than the approximately 630-donor mean. A cluster of highly shared sequence variants was judged likely to represent a technical artifact of the sequencing pipeline. In vitro tests confirmed that a few of the cytomegalovirus-associated TCR beta chains recognize cytomegalovirus antigens. Assigning TCR associations to individual alleles was difficult when HLA alleles, especially DR and DQ, strongly co-occurred. In a later analysis, some 18,000 TCR beta sequences were associated with specific HLA alleles at a false discovery rate of 0.05. In a later analysis, HLA-associated TCR beta chains were found to be more clonally expanded and to have lower generation probabilities than equally common non-associated chains. The classifier was reported to diagnose cytomegalovirus status with high specificity and sensitivity in both the original cohort and the validation cohort. A later analysis reported that several top co-occurrence clusters appeared linked to parvovirus B19, influenza, CMV and Epstein-Barr virus. The cohort was sequenced for TCR beta chains only, and without alpha or paired-chain data the features that could be detected were limited. It was suggested by the authors that the approach could potentially be generalized to other disease states and immunological phenotypes. In a later analysis, TCR association rates were found to vary across HLA loci, with the most associated TCRs seen for DRB1 alleles and the fewest for HLA-C alleles.

The CDR3 runs 15 residues from the cysteine to the phenylalanine. CDR3 DNA only is kept here, 45 bases in frame from base 1. According to the germline V gene (reference sequence), CDR1 reads SEHNR and CDR2 reads FQNEAQ. For this chain, trimming is 0 bases at the V end and 2 bases at the J end, and the number of junction bases without a gene match is 1. Library creation used the immunoSEQ multiplex PCR assay. A mixture of 60 forward primers for TCR Vbeta segments and 13 reverse primers for TCR Jbeta segments was used in the multiplex PCR. A multiplex PCR assay on genomic DNA amplified the CDR3 region of rearranged TCR beta genes. Amplified TCR beta libraries were sequenced as 87-base-pair reads on the Illumina HiSeq System. In the original analysis: Across the 500 to 750 repertoires, a later analysis counted approximately 83 million unique TCR beta chains, around 11 million of which were shared by at least two donors. To remove PCR and sequencing errors, raw reads were error-corrected and collapsed into unique sequences using a nearest-neighbor algorithm that merged closely related sequences. V, D and J gene segments were assigned by aligning CDR3 sequences to IMGT reference sequences. Each retained sequence needed at least a six-nucleotide match to both a V gene segment and a J gene segment. A rearrangement was called productive if the CDR3 had no stop codons and remained in frame with V and J, and every other rearrangement was called non-productive. CDR3 was defined by IMGT convention, running from the second conserved V-encoded cysteine to the conserved J-encoded phenylalanine. The earlier analysis of approximately 590 of the donors excluded any sequence lacking an unambiguous match to a single V gene segment. In an earlier analysis of about 590 of the donors, a V segment was called functional when productive rearrangements were above 56.7%, and segregating when the standard deviation between donors exceeded 5%. A statistical classification framework was built to diagnose cytomegalovirus status from the catalog of TCR beta chain sequences. V and J gene assignment, in a later analysis, came from comparing TCR nucleotide sequences with IMGT/GENE-DB human TR gene sequences. In a later analysis, CDR3 sequences and most-parsimonious VDJ recombination scenarios were assigned using the TCRdist pipeline. In a later analysis, every TCR beta chain was defined by the combination of its CDR3 amino acid sequence and its V-gene family, and reads without a unique V-gene family were dropped. In a later analysis, approximately 640 highly shared, low-generation-probability nucleotide sequences were removed to address suspected cross-contamination and a sequencing artifact. In a later analysis, a clonal expansion index was calculated for each public chain from normalized within-repertoire ranks of inferred template counts. A later analysis computed generation probabilities with a VDJ recombination model fitted to out-of-frame rearrangements, and checked the results against IGoR. In a later analysis, TCR-TCR, TCR-HLA and TCR-CMV co-occurrence was scored with hypergeometric tests, and a repertoire-size bias correction was applied to TCR pairs. To estimate false discovery rates, a later analysis permuted the HLA or CMV assignments 20 times. In a later analysis, co-occurring TCRs were grouped using DBSCAN, and TCRdist sequence similarity was added for clustering within HLA-allele-positive subsets. For co-occurrence clustering, repertoires with fewer than 30,000 or more than 120,000 public chains were excluded, along with roughly 5 repertoires with anomalous nucleotide sharing. Entries here come from immuneACCESS through TCRdb and include only in-frame sequences with V and J called. Some clones fail to appear in such tables; in the studies checked, an unresolved V gene covers under half of the shortfall, and the cause of the remainder is unknown. Clonal size and the V and J genes are those of that table, whereas D and trimming came from the DNA. This sample lists roughly 120,000 clones; roughly 83% were detected once. Of the sample, 1.5% to 2% falls within the top ten clones.

This sequence originates from a man aged 18 to 29 in good health and CMV-seronegative. The V and J genes are TRBV7-9 and TRBJ2-3; 8 nucleotides in the junction match TRBD2. Sequenced: PBMCs. The CDR3 region: CASSLAGLDTDTQYF. The nucleotide sequence is given as TGTGCCAGCAGCTTAGCGGGACTAGACACAGATACGCAGTATTTT.